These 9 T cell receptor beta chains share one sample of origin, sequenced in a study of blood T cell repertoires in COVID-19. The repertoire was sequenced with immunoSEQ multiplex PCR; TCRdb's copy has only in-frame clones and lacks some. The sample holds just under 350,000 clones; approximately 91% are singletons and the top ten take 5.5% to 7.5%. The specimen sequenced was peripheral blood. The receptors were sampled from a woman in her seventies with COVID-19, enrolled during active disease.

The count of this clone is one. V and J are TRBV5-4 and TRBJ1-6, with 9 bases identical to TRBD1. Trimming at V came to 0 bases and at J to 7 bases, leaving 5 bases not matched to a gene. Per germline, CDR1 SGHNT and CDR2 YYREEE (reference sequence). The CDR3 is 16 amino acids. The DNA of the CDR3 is TGTGCCAGCAGCTTGGGCGGGACAGGGAGAAATTCACCCCTCCACTTT. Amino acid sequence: CASSLGGTGRNSPLHF. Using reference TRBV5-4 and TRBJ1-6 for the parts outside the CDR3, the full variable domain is ETGVTQSPTHLIKTRGQQVTLRCSSQSGHNTVSWYQQALGQGPQFIFQYYREEENGRGNFPPRFSGLQFPNYSSELNVNALELDDSALYLCASSLGGTGRNSPLHFGNGTRLTVT.

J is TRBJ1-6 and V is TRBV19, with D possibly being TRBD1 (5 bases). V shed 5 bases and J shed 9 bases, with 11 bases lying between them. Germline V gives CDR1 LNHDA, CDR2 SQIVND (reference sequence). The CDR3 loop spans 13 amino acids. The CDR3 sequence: CASSLGHLSPLHF. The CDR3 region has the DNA TGTGCCAGTAGTCTAGGACACCTTTCACCCCTCCACTTT.

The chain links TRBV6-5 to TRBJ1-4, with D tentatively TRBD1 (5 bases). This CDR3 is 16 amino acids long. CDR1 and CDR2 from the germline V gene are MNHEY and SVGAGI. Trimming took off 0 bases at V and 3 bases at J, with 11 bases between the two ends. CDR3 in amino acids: CASSYSSGWANEKLFF. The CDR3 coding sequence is TGTGCCAGCAGTTACTCGTCAGGGTGGGCTAATGAAAAACTGTTTTTT.

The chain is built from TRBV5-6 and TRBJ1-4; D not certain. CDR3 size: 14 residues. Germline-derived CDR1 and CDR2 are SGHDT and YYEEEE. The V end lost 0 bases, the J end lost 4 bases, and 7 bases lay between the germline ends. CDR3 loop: CASSLDQYNEKLFF. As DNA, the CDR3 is TGTGCCAGCAGCTTGGATCAGTATAATGAAAAACTGTTTTTT.

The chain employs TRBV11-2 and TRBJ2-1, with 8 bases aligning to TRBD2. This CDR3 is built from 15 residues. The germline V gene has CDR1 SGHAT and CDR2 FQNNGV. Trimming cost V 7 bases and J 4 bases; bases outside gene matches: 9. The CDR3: CASTPGGGLYNEQFF. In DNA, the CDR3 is TGTGCCAGCACCCCGGGGGGGGGCCTGTACAATGAGCAGTTCTTC.

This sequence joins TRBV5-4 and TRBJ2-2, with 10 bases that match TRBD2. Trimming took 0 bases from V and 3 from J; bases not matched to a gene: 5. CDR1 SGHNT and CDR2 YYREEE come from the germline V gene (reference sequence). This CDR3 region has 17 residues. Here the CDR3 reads CASSLGALAGDTGELFF. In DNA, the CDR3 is TGTGCCAGCAGCTTGGGTGCGCTAGCGGGGGACACCGGGGAGCTGTTTTTT. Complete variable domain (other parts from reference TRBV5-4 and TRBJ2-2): ETGVTQSPTHLIKTRGQQVTLRCSSQSGHNTVSWYQQALGQGPQFIFQYYREEENGRGNFPPRFSGLQFPNYSSELNVNALELDDSALYLCASSLGALAGDTGELFFGEGSRLTVL.

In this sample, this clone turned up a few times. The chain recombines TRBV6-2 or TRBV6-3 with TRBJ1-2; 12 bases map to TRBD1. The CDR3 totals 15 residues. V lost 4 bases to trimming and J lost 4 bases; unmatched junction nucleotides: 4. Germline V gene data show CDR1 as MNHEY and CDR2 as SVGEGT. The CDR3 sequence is CASSWDRGLSYGYTF. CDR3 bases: TGTGCCAGCAGTTGGGACAGGGGGCTTTCCTATGGCTACACCTTC.

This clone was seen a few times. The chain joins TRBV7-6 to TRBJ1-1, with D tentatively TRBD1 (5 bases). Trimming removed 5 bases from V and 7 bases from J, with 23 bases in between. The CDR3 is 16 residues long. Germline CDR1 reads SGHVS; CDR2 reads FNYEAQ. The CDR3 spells CASSPRDRIRDNEAFF. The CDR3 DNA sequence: TGTGCCAGCAGCCCGCGGGACCGAATAAGGGATAATGAAGCTTTCTTT.

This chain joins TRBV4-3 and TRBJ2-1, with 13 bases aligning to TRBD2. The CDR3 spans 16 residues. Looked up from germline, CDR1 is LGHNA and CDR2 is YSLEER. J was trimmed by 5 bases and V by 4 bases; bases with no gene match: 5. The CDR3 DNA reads TGCGCCAGCAGCCGCGAACTAGCGGGGGGGAACAATGAGCAGTTCTTC. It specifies CASSRELAGGNNEQFF.